This TCR beta chain stems from a study of cytomegalovirus exposure and HLA in healthy donors. About the research overall: Ancestry clustering placed around four fifths of some 400 genotyped donors in the Caucasian-associated cluster.

Primers for the PCR totalled 60 Vbeta and 13 Jbeta. This table comes from immunoSEQ multiplex PCR, and its TCRdb copy is limited to in-frame clones, with some not included. The profile covers about 210,000 clones, with approximately 80% appearing a single time and roughly 10% taken by the ten largest. Remarks on this clone: Its cognate antigen is unknown.

Whole-study results and caveats: Follow-up analysis later connected one missense variant in DCLRE1C with trimming of TCR beta V- and J-genes. Productive status was seen about 87% or about 30% of the time for most TCR beta V segments in an earlier analysis. Per published accounts, TCR beta sequences correctly predicted the HLA-A and HLA-B alleles of most subjects.

The germline V and J ends were trimmed by 3 bases and 7 bases, with 7 bases remaining between them. The V gene's germline CDR1 is SGHAT and CDR2 FQNNGV. The CDR3 runs to 13 residues. The rearrangement links TRBV11-2 to TRBJ1-6; D is undetermined. The sequencing sample was made of PBMCs. The sequence was collected from a woman aged 45-60 years in good health and CMV-seropositive. The CDR3 nucleotides read TGTGCCAGCAGCTTTTTCAGAAATTCACCCCTCCACTTT. Translated, it gives CASSFFRNSPLHF.